This T cell receptor (beta chain) was captured by sequencing in a study of monozygotic twins with inflammatory bowel disease. Researchers collected more than 2 ml of blood per donor. Both TCRalpha and TCRbeta cDNA were subjected to two nested PCRs lasting approximately 16 and 9 cycles. TCRdb re-called the 5' RACE reads; every CDR3 protein appears as one record, without DNA. The sample table includes 150,000 to 200,000 distinct CDR3 sequences. CDR3 length equals 16 residues. Germline V CDR1 and CDR2: KGHSH, LQKENI. This sequence joins TRBV18 and TRBJ2-7; absent DNA, TCRdb's TRBD2 call cannot be checked. What was sequenced was blood. The clonotype originates from a human donor with ulcerative colitis or Crohn's disease, or a healthy co-twin of an affected twin (not recorded which). This chain's CDR3 is CASSPPSSGPADEQYF.